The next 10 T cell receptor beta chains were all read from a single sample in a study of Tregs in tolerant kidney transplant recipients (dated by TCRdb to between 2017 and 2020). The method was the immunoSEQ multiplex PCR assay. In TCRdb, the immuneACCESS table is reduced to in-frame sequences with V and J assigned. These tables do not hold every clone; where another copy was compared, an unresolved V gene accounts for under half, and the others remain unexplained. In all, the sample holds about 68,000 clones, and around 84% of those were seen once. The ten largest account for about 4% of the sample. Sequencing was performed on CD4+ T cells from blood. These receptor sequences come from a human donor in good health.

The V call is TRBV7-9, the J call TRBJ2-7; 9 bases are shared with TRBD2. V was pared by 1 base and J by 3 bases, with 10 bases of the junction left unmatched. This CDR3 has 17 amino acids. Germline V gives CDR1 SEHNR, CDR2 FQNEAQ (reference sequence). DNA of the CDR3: TGTGCCAGCAGCTTAGGGCTTGCTCAGCGGGGGGTCTACGAGCAGTACTTC. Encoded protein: CASSLGLAQRGVYEQYF.

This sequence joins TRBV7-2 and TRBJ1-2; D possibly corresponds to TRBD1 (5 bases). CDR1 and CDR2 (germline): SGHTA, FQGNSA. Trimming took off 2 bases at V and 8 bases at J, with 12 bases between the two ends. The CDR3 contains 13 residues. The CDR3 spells CASSLWQGGGYTF. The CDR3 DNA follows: TGTGCCAGCAGCTTATGGCAGGGTGGGGGCTACACCTTC.

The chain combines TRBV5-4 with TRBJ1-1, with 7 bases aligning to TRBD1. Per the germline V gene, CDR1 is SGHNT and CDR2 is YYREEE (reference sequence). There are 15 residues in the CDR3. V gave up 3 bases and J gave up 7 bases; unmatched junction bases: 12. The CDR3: CASSYTGQAGGEAFF. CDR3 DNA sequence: TGTGCCAGCAGCTACACTGGACAGGCTGGGGGTGAAGCTTTCTTT.

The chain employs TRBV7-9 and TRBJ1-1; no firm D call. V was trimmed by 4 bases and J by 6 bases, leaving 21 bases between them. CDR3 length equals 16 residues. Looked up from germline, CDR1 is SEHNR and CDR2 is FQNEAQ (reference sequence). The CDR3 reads CASSSLEGGGVAEAFF. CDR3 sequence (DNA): TGTGCCAGCAGCTCCCTCGAAGGAGGAGGAGTGGCTGAAGCTTTCTTT.

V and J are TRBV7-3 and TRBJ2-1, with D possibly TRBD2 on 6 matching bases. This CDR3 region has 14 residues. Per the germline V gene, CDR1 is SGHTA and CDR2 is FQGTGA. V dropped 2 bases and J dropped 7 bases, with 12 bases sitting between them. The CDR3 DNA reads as TGTGCCAGCAGCTTATCGGGAGTCGAAAATGAGCAGTTCTTC. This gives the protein CASSLSGVENEQFF.

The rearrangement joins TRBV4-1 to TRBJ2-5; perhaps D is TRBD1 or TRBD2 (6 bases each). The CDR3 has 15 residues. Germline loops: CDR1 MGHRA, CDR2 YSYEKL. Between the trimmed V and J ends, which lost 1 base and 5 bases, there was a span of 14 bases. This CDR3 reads CASSQGARGGETQYF. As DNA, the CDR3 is TGCGCCAGCAGCCAAGGGGCGAGAGGGGGGGAGACCCAGTACTTC.

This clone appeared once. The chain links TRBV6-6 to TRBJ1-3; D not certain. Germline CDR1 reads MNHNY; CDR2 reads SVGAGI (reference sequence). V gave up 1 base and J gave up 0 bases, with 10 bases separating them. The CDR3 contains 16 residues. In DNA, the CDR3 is TGTGCCAGCAGTTACTTCCATGGAGTCTCTGGAAACACCATATATTTT. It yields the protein CASSYFHGVSGNTIYF.

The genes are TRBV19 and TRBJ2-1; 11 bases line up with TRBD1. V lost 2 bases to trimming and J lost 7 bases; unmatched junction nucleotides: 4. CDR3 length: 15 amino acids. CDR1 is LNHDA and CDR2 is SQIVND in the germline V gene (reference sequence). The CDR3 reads CASSIRTGGMNEQFF. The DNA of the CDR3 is TGTGCCAGTAGTATAAGGACAGGGGGCATGAATGAGCAGTTCTTC.

CDR3 protein: CATSRDTANTEAFF. Here the CDR3 DNA reads TGTGCCACCAGCAGAGATACAGCGAACACTGAAGCTTTCTTT. The chain carries TRBV15 and TRBJ1-1; D unresolved. Trimming left V 0 bases short and J 1 base short, with 6 bases between. The CDR3 has 14 amino acids. Germline CDR1 LNHNV, CDR2 YYDKDF (reference sequence).

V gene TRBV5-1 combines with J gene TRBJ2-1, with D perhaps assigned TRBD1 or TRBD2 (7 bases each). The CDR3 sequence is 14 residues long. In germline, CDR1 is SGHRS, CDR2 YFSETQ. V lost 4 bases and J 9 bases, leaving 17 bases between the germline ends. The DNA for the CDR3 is TGCGCCAGCAGCCCCCAGGGGGGGCTAGGTGAGCAGTTCTTC. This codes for CASSPQGGLGEQFF.